This TCR beta chain was identified in a study of T-cell reconstitution after alpha-beta-depleted transplantation in children. V dropped 4 bases and J dropped 8; count of bases not matched to a gene: 19. This CDR3 spans 18 amino acids. Findings and caveats of the study: Several hundred rapidly expanded clones from non-depleted graft cells reportedly supplied alpha-beta T cells about two months post-transplant. Once a year had passed after transplant, T-cell counts and diversity came mostly from newly produced T cells. It was surviving recipient T cells and thymic progenitors that gave some patients high TCRbeta diversity at day 60.

In its sample, this clonotype was seen a few times. Its antigen is not known. TCRbeta library preparation incorporated unique molecular identifiers. TCRdb re-derived calls from the PCR reads in MiXCR, one entry per CDR3 protein. This sample has about 830,000 distinct CDR3 sequences; about 15% occur once, and the top ten carry approximately 5%. This receptor was taken from a male patient between 5 and 17 years old who had a stem cell transplant for acute lymphoblastic leukemia, so the T cells may come from the graft donor. The sample was PBMCs, mostly from graft donor cells, taken 360 days after TCRalphabeta/CD19-depleted stem cell transplant. The chain uses TRBV12-3 or TRBV12-4 and TRBJ2-1, with TRBD2 identical over 8 bases. CDR3 protein: CASSSYGKSAGAGDEQFF. CDR3 in DNA: TGTGCCAGCAGTTCCTACGGAAAGTCAGCGGGAGCAGGAGATGAGCAGTTCTTC.